The 28 T cell receptor beta chains presented below share a single source sample, sequenced in a study of cytotoxic CD8 clonotypes in ibrutinib-treated CLL. TCRdb's copy holds only in-frame clones and misses some; the assay was immunoSEQ multiplex PCR. The sample holds roughly 150,000 clones; more than 80% are singletons and the top ten take 3.5% to 5.5%. Sequencing used PBMCs, obtained after 24 months of ibrutinib treatment. The receptors shown here come from a human donor with chronic lymphocytic leukemia.

This chain links TRBV15 with TRBJ2-3; D is uncertain. The germline gives CDR1 LNHNV, CDR2 YYDKDF (reference sequence). V dropped 2 bases and J dropped 2 bases, with 17 bases sitting between them. The CDR3 has 17 residues. CDR3 in amino acids: CATSRRMGIRDTDTQYF. As DNA, the CDR3 is TGTGCCACCAGCAGACGAATGGGAATCCGAGACACAGATACGCAGTATTTT.

Only one count was recorded for this clone. This rearrangement joins TRBV6-1 to TRBJ2-1; 10 bases line up with TRBD2. CDR3 size: 17 residues. In germline, CDR1 is MNHNS, CDR2 SASEGT. V lost 4 bases, J lost 2 bases, and 8 bases stayed unmatched. In DNA form, the CDR3 reads TGTGCCAGCAGTGTTCTCCGGAGCGGGGGGGCCTACAATGAGCAGTTCTTC. Encoded protein: CASSVLRSGGAYNEQFF.

The chain's CDR3 is CASSFRTERMVHGYTF. CDR3 nucleotide sequence: TGTGCCAGCAGCTTTAGGACAGAGCGAATGGTCCATGGCTACACCTTC. The chain employs TRBV5-4 and TRBJ1-2; a weak D match, TRBD1 (6 bases). The germline V gene encodes CDR1 SGHNT and CDR2 YYREEE (reference sequence). V lost 2 bases, J lost 6 bases, and 20 bases lay in between. The CDR3 sequence is 16 residues long.

The chain employs TRBV25-1 and TRBJ1-5; 8 bases are shared with TRBD1. Germline CDR1 and CDR2: MGHDK and SYGVNS. V lost 3 bases and J lost 6; bases outside the gene matches: 1. The CDR3 extends over 13 amino acids. This chain's CDR3 is CASSETGVQPQHF. DNA of the CDR3: TGTGCCAGCAGTGAGACAGGGGTTCAGCCCCAGCATTTT.

V is TRBV27 and J is TRBJ2-3; D remains unclear. V shed 5 bases and J shed 2 bases, with 8 bases lying between them. Germline-derived CDR1 and CDR2 are MNHEY and SMNVEV (reference sequence). This CDR3 is 13 amino acids long. The CDR3 DNA sequence: TGTGCCAGCAGTGCTTTCCTCACAGATACGCAGTATTTT. Amino acids: CASSAFLTDTQYF.

This clone was seen a single time. The chain employs TRBV30 and TRBJ2-2; D remains ambiguous. Trimming cost V 2 bases and J 0 bases, with 7 bases left between them. This CDR3 has 14 residues. The germline CDR1 and CDR2 sequences are GTSNPN and SVGIG (reference sequence). DNA of the CDR3: TGTGCCTGGAGTCTCGGGCCGAACACCGGGGAGCTGTTTTTT. Protein product: CAWSLGPNTGELFF.

This CDR3 is CASSVRQTEKLFF. CDR3 nucleotide sequence: TGTGCCAGCAGTGTACGGCAGACCGAAAAACTGTTTTTT. The V and J genes are TRBV2 and TRBJ1-4; D gene uncertain. Germline V gives CDR1 SNHLY, CDR2 FYNNEI. This CDR3 has 13 residues. Trimming removed 4 bases from V and 8 bases from J, with 11 bases in between.

This rearrangement joins TRBV6-5 to TRBJ2-7; 9 nucleotides line up with TRBD1. This CDR3 has 15 residues. Germline values: CDR1 MNHEY, CDR2 SVGAGI. The trim removed 8 bases at V and 2 bases at J, leaving 10 bases unmatched. The CDR3 region is CASASGTGSAYEQYF. The CDR3 nucleotides read TGTGCCAGCGCATCCGGGACAGGGTCAGCCTACGAGCAGTACTTC.

This clone came up once. V and J are TRBV27 and TRBJ1-1; no definite D call. The CDR3 loop spans 16 amino acids. Looked up from germline, CDR1 is MNHEY and CDR2 is SMNVEV (reference sequence). V was cut by 5 bases and J by 1 base, with 17 bases left in between. The CDR3 DNA is TGTGCCAGCAGTAAACCGGGCCGCGAAGGGAACACTGAAGCTTTCTTT. It codes for CASSKPGREGNTEAFF.

This chain uses TRBV16 with TRBJ2-7; D unclear. Germline V gives CDR1 KGHSY, CDR2 FQNENV. V was trimmed by 3 bases and J by 5 bases, leaving 14 bases between them. CDR3 length: 14 residues. The CDR3 coding sequence is TGTGCCAGCAGCCAGACAAGTATCGGCCACGAGCAGTACTTC. It encodes CASSQTSIGHEQYF.

The V gene is TRBV4-2, the J gene TRBJ1-5; 8 bases are shared with TRBD1. J lost 3 bases, V lost 0 bases, and 1 base had no gene match. CDR1 and CDR2 from the germline V gene are LGHNA and YNFKEQ. The CDR3 loop spans 15 amino acids. The CDR3: CASSQEDRDNQPQHF. CDR3 DNA: TGTGCCAGCAGCCAAGAGGACAGGGACAATCAGCCCCAGCATTTT.

The chain has TRBV11-2 and TRBJ2-3; 8 bases map to TRBD2. The CDR3 loop spans 14 amino acids. CDR1 is SGHAT, CDR2 FQNNGV, per germline. The junction had 0 bases not matched to a gene; V was cut back by 3 bases and J by 1 base. The CDR3 DNA is TGTGCCAGCAGCTTGACTAGCGGCACAGATACGCAGTATTTT. Encoded protein: CASSLTSGTDTQYF.

The chain uses TRBV28 and TRBJ1-5, with 8 nucleotides matching TRBD1. The junction had 8 bases not matched to a gene; V was cut back by 3 bases and J by 7 bases. The germline gives CDR1 MDHEN, CDR2 SYDVKM. This CDR3 contains 15 residues. For the CDR3, the DNA is TGTGCCAGCAGTTTGGCAGGGGGCGAGGAACAGCCCCAGCATTTT. It yields the protein CASSLAGGEEQPQHF. The variable domain in full, with the rest retrieved from reference TRBV28 and TRBJ1-5, is DVKVTQSSRYLVKRTGEKVFLECVQDMDHENMFWYRQDPGLGLRLIYFSYDVKMKEKGDIPEGYSVSREKKERFSLILESASTNQTSMYLCASSLAGGEEQPQHFGDGTRLSIL.

The chain couples TRBV14 to TRBJ2-3; possible D gene TRBD1, 6 bases. Deletions cut 3 bases from V and 4 bases from J, with 8 bases between. Germline loops: CDR1 SGHDN, CDR2 FVKESK. This CDR3 comprises 13 residues. The CDR3 region is CASSQGAADTQYF. CDR3 DNA sequence: TGTGCCAGCAGCCAGGGGGCCGCAGATACGCAGTATTTT. Combining the CDR3 with reference TRBV14 and TRBJ2-3 gives the whole variable domain EAGVTQFPSHSVIEKGQTVTLRCDPISGHDNLYWYRRVMGKEIKFLLHFVKESKQDESGMPNNRFLAERTGGTYSTLKVQPAELEDSGVYFCASSQGAADTQYFGPGTRLTVL.

The genes are TRBV7-9 and TRBJ2-1, with 8 bases that match TRBD1. Trimming removed 2 bases from V and 8 bases from J; junction bases left unmatched: 5. This CDR3 region has 14 residues. Germline values: CDR1 SEHNR, CDR2 FQNEAQ (reference sequence). DNA for the CDR3: TGTGCCAGCAGCTTATCGGGACAGGTTGATGAGCAGTTCTTC. Protein: CASSLSGQVDEQFF.

V and J are TRBV7-9 and TRBJ1-2; D is ambiguous. Trimming left V 2 bases short and J 0 bases short, with 16 bases between. The CDR3 covers 17 residues. The germline CDR1 and CDR2 sequences are SEHNR and FQNEAQ (reference sequence). The CDR3 region has the DNA TGTGCCAGCAGCTTAACGCCAGACTCTGACCCTAACTATGGCTACACCTTC. Translated: CASSLTPDSDPNYGYTF.

The gene calls are TRBV18 and TRBJ2-7, with 7 bases that match TRBD2. The CDR3 sequence is 13 residues long. Germline values: CDR1 KGHSH, CDR2 LQKENI. Trimming cost V 3 bases and J 5 bases; bases outside gene matches: 4. DNA of the CDR3: TGTGCCAGCTCACCCGGGAGGATCAACGAGCAGTACTTC. Its translation: CASSPGRINEQYF.

This clone appeared once. V and J are TRBV9 and TRBJ2-5; D remains ambiguous. Between the trimmed V and J ends, which lost 1 base and 5 bases, there was a span of 12 bases. The CDR3 contains 14 residues. Germline CDR1 and CDR2: SGDLS and YYNGEE. CDR3: CASSVSSTTETQYF. CDR3 DNA sequence: TGTGCCAGCAGCGTATCTTCGACAACCGAGACCCAGTACTTC. The whole variable domain, filled in from reference TRBV9 and TRBJ2-5, reads DSGVTQTPKHLITATGQRVTLRCSPRSGDLSVYWYQQSLDQGLQFLIQYYNGEERAKGNILERFSAQQFPDLHSELNLSSLELGDSALYFCASSVSSTTETQYFGPGTRLLVL.

V is TRBV30 and J is TRBJ1-4; unclear D gene. V was pared by 2 bases and J by 11 bases, with 15 bases between. The CDR3 contains 13 residues. Germline assignment: CDR1 GTSNPN and CDR2 SVGIG (reference sequence). Here the CDR3 reads CAWSHTQRAKLFF. CDR3 nucleotide sequence: TGTGCCTGGAGTCACACACAGAGGGCCAAACTGTTTTTT.

About this clone: Other DNA sequences in this sample translate to the same CDR3. The rearrangement joins TRBV27 to TRBJ2-7, with a tentative D call TRBD1 (5 bases). The CDR3 consists of 14 residues. Trimming cost V 5 bases and J 0 bases, with 11 bases left between them. Germline CDR1 reads MNHEY; CDR2 reads SMNVEV (reference sequence). This CDR3 is CASSRQGNSYEQYF. The CDR3 DNA reads as TGTGCCAGCAGTCGCCAGGGCAACTCCTACGAGCAGTACTTC.

The rearrangement joins TRBV23-1 to TRBJ2-1; D possibly uses TRBD1 or TRBD2 (5 bases each). TRBV23-1 is an ORF, with its function uncertain. V was clipped by 0 bases and J by 2 bases, with 14 bases between them. There are 17 residues in the CDR3. CDR3 in amino acids: CASSQSLGERPYNEQFF. The CDR3 coding sequence is TGCGCCAGCAGTCAATCCCTGGGGGAACGGCCCTACAATGAGCAGTTCTTC.

This clone was seen once. This chain connects TRBV2 to TRBJ2-1; D uncertain. CDR1 and CDR2 from the germline V gene are SNHLY and FYNNEI. Trimming removed 4 bases from V and 8 bases from J, with 12 bases in between. This CDR3 spans 13 amino acids. The CDR3 region has the DNA TGTGCCAGCAGTGGAACCCGCGAGGATGAGCAGTTCTTC. This encodes CASSGTREDEQFF.

The chain combines TRBV19 with TRBJ2-2; 16 positions agree with TRBD2. Germline-derived CDR1 and CDR2 are LNHDA and SQIVND (reference sequence). The CDR3 is made up of 15 amino acids. Losses at the gene ends were 6 bases for V and 10 bases for J; bases not matched to a gene: 5. The CDR3 spells CASRPGLAGGKELFF. DNA of the CDR3: TGTGCCAGTAGACCGGGACTAGCGGGAGGGAAGGAGCTGTTTTTT.

The chain carries TRBV27 and TRBJ1-2, with 8 positions matching TRBD1. Germline CDR1 and CDR2: MNHEY and SMNVEV (reference sequence). J lost 4 bases, V lost 3 bases, and 7 bases had no gene match. The CDR3 is 15 amino acids. The CDR3 coding sequence is TGTGCCAGCAGTTTTAGCGGACAGGGATTCTATGGCTACACCTTC. The encoded protein is CASSFSGQGFYGYTF.

This chain uses TRBV19 with TRBJ1-1; tentatively, D is TRBD1 (6 bases). Germline V gene sequence: CDR1 LNHDA, CDR2 SQIVND (reference sequence). The V gene lost 7 bases and the J gene lost 4 bases, with 16 bases spanning the gap. This CDR3 is 14 amino acids long. In DNA, the CDR3 is TGTGCCAGTAACCCGGGACACACCTCCACTGAAGCTTTCTTT. It is translated as CASNPGHTSTEAFF.

This sequence joins TRBV9 and TRBJ2-7, with 10 bases lining up with TRBD2. In germline, CDR1 is SGDLS, CDR2 YYNGEE. This CDR3 spans 18 amino acids. V lost 4 bases and J lost 0; bases outside the gene matches: 13. The CDR3 region has the DNA TGTGCCAGCAGCCGGGCTGAGCCAGCGGGAGGGAGCTCCTACGAGCAGTACTTC. This sequence encodes CASSRAEPAGGSSYEQYF.

This sequence joins TRBV5-1 and TRBJ2-7; D unclear. V was pared by 0 bases and J by 7 bases, with 11 bases between. CDR1 and CDR2 from the germline V gene are SGHRS and YFSETQ. CDR3 length equals 13 residues. This CDR3 reads CASSLGRFGEQYF. In nucleotides, the CDR3 is TGCGCCAGCAGCTTGGGAAGATTTGGGGAGCAGTACTTC.

The chain recombines TRBV9 with TRBJ1-1; 10 bases agree with TRBD1. V shed 2 bases and J 4 bases; nucleotides not matched to a gene: 8. This CDR3 spans 16 amino acids. Germline CDR1 reads SGDLS; CDR2 reads YYNGEE. The CDR3 DNA follows: TGTGCCAGCAGCGTCGGACAGGGGGAAGTTGGCACTGAAGCTTTCTTT. Translating it yields CASSVGQGEVGTEAFF.